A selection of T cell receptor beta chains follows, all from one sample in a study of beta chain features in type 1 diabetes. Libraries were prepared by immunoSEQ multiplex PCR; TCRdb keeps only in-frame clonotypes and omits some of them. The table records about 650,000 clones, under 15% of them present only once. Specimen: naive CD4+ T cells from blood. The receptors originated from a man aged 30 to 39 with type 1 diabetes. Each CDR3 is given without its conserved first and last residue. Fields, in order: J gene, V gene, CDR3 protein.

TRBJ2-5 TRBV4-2 ASSQNPSMSQETQY
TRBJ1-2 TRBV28 ASSSADRGLYGYT
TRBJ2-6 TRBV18 ASSLDVSGANVLT
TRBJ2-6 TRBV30 AWSRNSGANVLT
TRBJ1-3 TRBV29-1 SVSRGYGNTIY
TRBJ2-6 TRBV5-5 ASSGGALTDLSGANVLT
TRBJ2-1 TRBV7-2 ASSLRGYNEQF
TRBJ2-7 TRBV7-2 ASSLGTGPSYEQY
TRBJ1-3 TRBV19 ASTTRTARRDTIY
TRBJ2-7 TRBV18 ASSPPQVGRSSYEQY
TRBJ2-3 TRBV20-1 SAPYTDTQY
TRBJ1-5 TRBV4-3 ASGSAYGGAGNQPQH
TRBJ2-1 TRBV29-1 SAPSGGENEQF
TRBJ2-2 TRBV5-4 ASSLGVTGELF
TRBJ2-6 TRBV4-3 ASSLWEEGLGRSSGANVLT
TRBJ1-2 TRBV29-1 SVARESNGYT
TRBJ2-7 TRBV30 AWSPRQEQY
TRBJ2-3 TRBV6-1 ASSESVDTQY
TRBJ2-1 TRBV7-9 ASSLRQLSGLRNEQF
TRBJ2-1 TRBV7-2 ASSPPGSYNEQF
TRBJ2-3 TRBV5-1 ASSSGQLSTDTQY
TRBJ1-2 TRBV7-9 ASSPQGAYGYT
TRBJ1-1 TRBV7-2 ASGSGPRRAF
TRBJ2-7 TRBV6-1 ASSEVGYEQY
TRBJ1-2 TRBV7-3 ASSLRGGRGYT
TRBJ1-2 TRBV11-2 ASSPRNRVPGLGT
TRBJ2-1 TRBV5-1 ASSLEAGTYNEQF